Following are 14 T cell receptor beta chains from one sample sequenced in a study of T cell responses to AZD1222 COVID-19 vaccine. Generated by immunoSEQ multiplex PCR, the TCRdb table keeps only in-frame clones and is missing some. The sample holds approximately 75,000 clones; roughly 88% are singletons and the top ten take under 1.5%. The specimen comprised peripheral blood, sampled 28 days after the second AZD1222 dose. The receptors shown here come from an adult who received the AZD1222 COVID-19 vaccine.

This chain connects TRBV7-9 to TRBJ2-7; 8 nucleotides align to TRBD1. CDR1 is SEHNR, CDR2 FQNEAQ, per germline (reference sequence). Trimming took 6 bases from V and 6 from J; bases not matched to a gene: 10. This CDR3 contains 14 residues. CDR3 residues: CASSTDRGPIEQYF. CDR3 bases: TGTGCCAGCAGTACCGACAGGGGTCCCATCGAGCAGTACTTC.

The chain uses TRBV21-1 and TRBJ1-2. TRBV21-1 is annotated as a pseudogene. This CDR3 region has 14 residues. CDR3 bases: TGTGCCAGCAGCAAAGAGCGGGGAGGGGATGGCTACACCTTC. This translates into CASSKERGGDGYTF.

The rearrangement joins TRBV5-6 to TRBJ1-1; 9 nucleotides match TRBD1. Losses at the gene ends were 4 bases for V and 5 bases for J; bases not matched to a gene: 9. CDR3 length equals 15 residues. Germline V gene data show CDR1 as SGHDT and CDR2 as YYEEEE. The CDR3: CASSPWTGETTEAFF. CDR3 coding DNA: TGTGCCAGCAGCCCCTGGACAGGGGAAACAACTGAAGCTTTCTTT.

This chain uses TRBV24-1 with TRBJ1-1; D not certain. V was trimmed by 6 bases and J by 0 bases, leaving 7 bases between them. The CDR3 consists of 13 residues. Germline V gives CDR1 KGHDR, CDR2 SFDVKD. In DNA, the CDR3 is TGTGCCACCAGTTCCGATATGAACACTGAAGCTTTCTTT. Its protein product is CATSSDMNTEAFF.

For the CDR3, the DNA is TGTGCCAGCAGTTTAAACAGCCCCTCCGCTTTCTTT. Its protein product is CASSLNSPSAFF. The rearrangement links TRBV12-3 or TRBV12-4 to TRBJ1-1; D uncertain. This CDR3 contains 12 residues. V lost 2 bases to trimming and J lost 11 bases, with 12 bases between them.

This chain uses TRBV12-3 or TRBV12-4 with TRBJ1-6; possibly TRBD1 for D (6 bases). The CDR3 runs to 12 residues. V gave up 6 bases and J gave up 9 bases, with 9 bases separating them. CDR3 bases: TGTGCCAGCAGCCCAGGGGTTTCACCCCTCCACTTT. Encoded protein: CASSPGVSPLHF.

This rearrangement joins TRBV11-2 to TRBJ1-2, with TRBD1 identical over 9 bases. Germline V lookup: CDR1 SGHAT, CDR2 FQNNGV. The CDR3 totals 16 residues. Germline trimming cut 8 bases from V and 4 bases from J; bases unmatched to any gene: 14. The CDR3 here is CASALKKGTGFYGYTF. In DNA form, the CDR3 reads TGTGCCAGCGCATTGAAGAAAGGGACAGGGTTCTATGGCTACACCTTC.

The chain uses TRBV19 and TRBJ1-5; 7 nucleotides align to TRBD1. Germline V CDR1 and CDR2: LNHDA, SQIVND (reference sequence). This CDR3 comprises 13 residues. The CDR3, as DNA: TGTGGTTCGGGCAGGGGGAGGAATCAGCCCCAGCATTTT. It codes for CGSGRGRNQPQHF. Full variable domain (remainder filled in from reference TRBV19 and TRBJ1-5): DGGITQSPKYLFRKEGQNVTLSCEQNLNHDAMYWYRQDPGQGLRLIYYSQIVNDFQKGDIAEGYSVSREKKESFPLTVTSAQKNPTAFYLCGSGRGRNQPQHFGDGTRLSIL.

This chain links TRBV27 with TRBJ1-3; D gene ambiguous. The CDR3 consists of 12 residues. Germline values: CDR1 MNHEY, CDR2 SMNVEV (reference sequence). With 5 bases removed from V and 0 bases from J, the gap between germline ends came to 2 bases. The CDR3 nucleotides read TGTGCCAGCAGTGGCTCTGGAAACACCATATATTTT. Translating gives CASSGSGNTIYF.

The V gene is TRBV28, the J gene TRBJ1-2, with D maybe TRBD1 (5 bases). Germline V CDR1 and CDR2: MDHEN, SYDVKM. Trimming stripped 10 bases from V and 7 bases from J, with 25 bases between. The CDR3 runs 15 residues. The CDR3 nucleotides read TGTGCCACCGCGTCTGGGACCGTTATCCCATTTGGCTACACCTTC. Its protein product is CATASGTVIPFGYTF.

The genes are TRBV9 and TRBJ2-3, with 12 bases identical to TRBD2. CDR1 and CDR2 from the germline V gene are SGDLS and YYNGEE. The ends lost 0 bases at V and 4 bases at J; junction bases unmatched: 9. The CDR3 runs to 18 residues. The CDR3 protein is CASSVATLAGGPSDTQYF. The CDR3 DNA is TGTGCCAGCAGCGTAGCCACTCTAGCGGGGGGGCCCTCAGATACGCAGTATTTT.

This clone showed up just a few times. The chain couples TRBV4-2 to TRBJ1-2; D possibly corresponds to TRBD1 (6 bases). The V end lost 4 bases, the J end lost 10 bases, and 10 bases lay between the germline ends. The CDR3 covers 11 residues. Per germline, CDR1 LGHNA and CDR2 YNFKEQ. The CDR3 sequence: CASSPRQDYTF. CDR3 sequence (DNA): TGTGCCAGCAGCCCACGACAGGACTACACCTTC.

The chain carries TRBV13 and TRBJ1-4; a weak D match, TRBD1 (5 bases). The CDR3 loop spans 15 amino acids. Germline V gene data show CDR1 as PRHDT and CDR2 as FYEKMQ (reference sequence). Trimming took off 1 base at V and 6 bases at J, with 12 bases between the two ends. The DNA for the CDR3 is TGTGCCAGCAGCTTAGTAAGGGGAGCAGATGAAAAACTGTTTTTT. It is translated as CASSLVRGADEKLFF.

This chain joins TRBV23-1 and TRBJ1-2; D remains unclear. TRBV23-1 is filed as an ORF, its function uncertain. The CDR3 spans 15 residues. The germline V and J ends were trimmed by 1 base and 4 bases, with 13 bases remaining between them. The CDR3 bases are TGCGCCAGCAGTCAATGCGGGGAAGAAGGCTATGGCTACACCTTC. Its protein product is CASSQCGEEGYGYTF.